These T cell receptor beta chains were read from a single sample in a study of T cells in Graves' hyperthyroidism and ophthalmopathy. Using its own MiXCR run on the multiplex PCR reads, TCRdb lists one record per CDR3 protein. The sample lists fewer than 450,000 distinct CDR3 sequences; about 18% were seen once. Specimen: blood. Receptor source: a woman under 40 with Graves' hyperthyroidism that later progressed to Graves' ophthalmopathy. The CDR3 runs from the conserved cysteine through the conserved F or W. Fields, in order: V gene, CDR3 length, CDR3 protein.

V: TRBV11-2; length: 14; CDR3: CASSTGTYYNEQFF
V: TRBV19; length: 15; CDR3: CASRDNGVNPEKLFF
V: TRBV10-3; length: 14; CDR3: CAISERGADEKLFF
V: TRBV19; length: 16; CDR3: CASSIFGLAGYNEQFF
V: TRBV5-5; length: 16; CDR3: CASTRGQGIMNTEAFF
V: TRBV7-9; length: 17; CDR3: CASTLRNRATMNTEAFF
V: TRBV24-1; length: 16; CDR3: CATGDRGLVGENIQYF
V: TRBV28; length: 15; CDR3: CAAGEASGYTDTQYF
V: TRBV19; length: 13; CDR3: CASSIFTDNEQFF
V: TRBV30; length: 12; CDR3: CAWRDRGTGYTF
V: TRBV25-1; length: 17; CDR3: CASSGLGAWGEAIEQYF
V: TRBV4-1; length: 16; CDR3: CASSQSRGSSYNEQFF
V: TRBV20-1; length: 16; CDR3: CSARDLRQPSNEKLFF
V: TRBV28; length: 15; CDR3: CASSLMALDQETQYF
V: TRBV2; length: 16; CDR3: CASSETSGGPSYEQYF
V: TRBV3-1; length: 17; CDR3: CASSQGTVTGHTDTQYF
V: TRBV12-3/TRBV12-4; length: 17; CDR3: CASSLGTGLTSTDTQYF
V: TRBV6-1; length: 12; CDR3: CASSYPLGEQFF
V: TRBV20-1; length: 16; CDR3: CSARGGGSVTGQPQHF
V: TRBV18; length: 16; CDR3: CASSPPGEGTNEKLFF
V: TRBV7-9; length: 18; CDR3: CASSLAGSGRGRLYEQYF
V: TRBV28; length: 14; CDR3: CASAGLAGVYTQYF
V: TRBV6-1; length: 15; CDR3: CASSEGGALSYEQYF
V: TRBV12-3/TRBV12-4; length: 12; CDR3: CASRGQNTEAFF
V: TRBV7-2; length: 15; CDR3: CASSLLAGEPRTQYF
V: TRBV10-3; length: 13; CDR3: CAISGRTGYEQYF
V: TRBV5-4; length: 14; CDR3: CASSYTGYQETQYF
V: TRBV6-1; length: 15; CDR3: CASSEGDVTAYEQYF
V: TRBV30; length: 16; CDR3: CAWRYGGSFSYNEQFF
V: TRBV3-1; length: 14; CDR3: CASSQRADPYEQYF
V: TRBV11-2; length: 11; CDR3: CASSLDGAFSF
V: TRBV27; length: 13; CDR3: CASSLRSQDTQYF
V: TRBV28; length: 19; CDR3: CASSPWGLHITVMGEKLFF
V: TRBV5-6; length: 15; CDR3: CASSLLAGGNHEQYF
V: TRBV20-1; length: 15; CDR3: CSVDAGGRSYNEQFF
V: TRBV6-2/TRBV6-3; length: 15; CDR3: CASSYSGLGPDTQYF
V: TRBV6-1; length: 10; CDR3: CASSGVSWYF
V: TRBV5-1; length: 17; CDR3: CASSLRPSYSSAPEAFF
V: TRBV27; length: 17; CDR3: CASRPGIGRWGENIQYF
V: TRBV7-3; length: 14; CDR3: CASSLEDSGETQYF
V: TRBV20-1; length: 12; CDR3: CSANLQGNEQFF
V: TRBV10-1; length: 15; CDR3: CASSTNRDRVFEQYF
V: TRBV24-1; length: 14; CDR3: CATSDQTGRNEQFF
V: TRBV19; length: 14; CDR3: CASSISQKGKEAFF